Each of the 22 T cell receptor beta chains below was sequenced from the same sample in a study of T cell responses to AZD1222 COVID-19 vaccine. This table comes from immunoSEQ multiplex PCR, and its TCRdb copy is limited to in-frame clones, with some not included. This sample has some 74,000 clones, with nearly 90% found just once. Sequenced material: peripheral blood, taken 28 days after the second AZD1222 dose. The source is an adult who received the AZD1222 COVID-19 vaccine.

CDR3 region: CAWSVQGVANTIYF. Here the CDR3 DNA reads TGTGCCTGGAGTGTACAAGGGGTAGCAAACACCATATATTTT. The chain carries TRBV30 and TRBJ1-3; a possible D gene is TRBD1 (5 bases). Per the germline V gene, CDR1 is GTSNPN and CDR2 is SVGIG (reference sequence). This CDR3 contains 14 residues. Trimming cost V 0 bases and J 6 bases, with 12 bases left between them. Based on the CDR3 plus reference TRBV30 and TRBJ1-3, the full variable domain is SQTIHQWPATLVQPVGSPLSLECTVEGTSNPNLYWYRQAAGRGLQLLFYSVGIGQISSEVPQNLSASRPQDRQFILSSKKLLLSDSGFYLCAWSVQGVANTIYFGEGSWLTVV.

V and J are TRBV19 and TRBJ1-1, with D perhaps matching TRBD1 (5 bases). The ends were cut back, 7 bases at V and 2 bases at J, with 11 bases in the middle. In germline, CDR1 is LNHDA, CDR2 SQIVND (reference sequence). This CDR3 is 13 amino acids long. CDR3 DNA sequence: TGTGCCAGTACGGGACGGGAAAACACTGAAGCTTTCTTT. Translating it yields CASTGRENTEAFF.

This chain connects TRBV5-4 to TRBJ2-7, with 11 bases that match TRBD2. Trimming removed 0 bases from V and 5 bases from J; junction bases left unmatched: 7. The CDR3 runs 16 residues. The V gene's germline CDR1 is SGHNT and CDR2 YYREEE (reference sequence). CDR3 DNA sequence: TGTGCCAGCAGCTTGGTAACCGGGACTAGCGGAAACGAGCAGTACTTC. It yields the protein CASSLVTGTSGNEQYF.

The V gene is TRBV9, the J gene TRBJ1-1, with no clear D. Trimming shortened V by 2 bases and J by 4 bases, and 12 bases separated the two germline ends. The CDR3 sequence is 14 residues long. In germline, CDR1 is SGDLS, CDR2 YYNGEE. CDR3 nucleotides: TGTGCCAGCAGCGTTCTTTCAGGAACCACTGAAGCTTTCTTT. Translation gives CASSVLSGTTEAFF.

This clone has just one count. The chain is built from TRBV4-1 and TRBJ2-3; TRBD1 agrees at 8 bases. V trimming: 0 bases; J trimming: 4 bases; junction bases outside the gene matches: 9. The CDR3 is 17 residues long. The germline CDR1 and CDR2 sequences are MGHRA and YSYEKL. The DNA of the CDR3 is TGCGCCAGCAGCCAAGAAGGCGGCAGGGGGCGTTCAGATACGCAGTATTTT. The encoded protein is CASSQEGGRGRSDTQYF.

The gene calls are TRBV4-2 and TRBJ1-1; D is uncertain. The CDR3 runs to 12 residues. Germline-derived CDR1 and CDR2 are LGHNA and YNFKEQ. Trimming shortened V by 0 bases and J by 5 bases, and 4 bases separated the two germline ends. The CDR3 protein is CASSQDWTEAFF. In nucleotides, the CDR3 is TGTGCCAGCAGCCAAGATTGGACTGAAGCTTTCTTT.

The rearrangement links TRBV2 to TRBJ2-1, with a weak D call TRBD2 (6 bases). The CDR3 has 15 residues. Trimming stripped 5 bases from V and 2 bases from J, with 13 bases between. From germline, CDR1 is SNHLY and CDR2 FYNNEI. This CDR3 is CASSRPGEAYNEQFF. DNA for the CDR3: TGTGCCAGCAGTCGTCCGGGAGAAGCCTACAATGAGCAGTTCTTC.

This chain links TRBV10-2 with TRBJ2-5; D is unclear. V gave up 2 bases and J gave up 7 bases, with 20 bases separating them. Looked up from germline, CDR1 is WSHSY and CDR2 is SAAADI. The CDR3 contains 16 residues. The CDR3 sequence is CASSETETARGSTQYF. In DNA form, the CDR3 reads TGCGCCAGCAGTGAGACTGAAACGGCCCGTGGGTCGACCCAGTACTTC.

The chain uses TRBV7-9 and TRBJ2-1; 9 bases are a match to TRBD2. This CDR3 is built from 15 residues. The V and J ends lost 1 base and 3 bases, in that order; junction bases with no gene match: 1. The germline V gene encodes CDR1 SEHNR and CDR2 FQNEAQ (reference sequence). Here the CDR3 DNA reads TGTGCCAGCAGCTTAGGGACTAGCGACTACAATGAGCAGTTCTTC. Encoded protein: CASSLGTSDYNEQFF.

The rearrangement uses TRBV29-1 and TRBJ1-2; D is unresolved. Deletions cut 1 base from V and 3 bases from J, with 9 bases between. This CDR3 comprises 13 residues. Germline V gene lookup returns CDR1 SQVTM and CDR2 ANQGSEA. The CDR3 DNA is TGCAGCGTTGAAGGCTACCGCGACTATGGCTACACCTTC. Residues: CSVEGYRDYGYTF. Full variable domain (rest looked up from reference TRBV29-1 and TRBJ1-2): SAVISQKPSRDICQRGTSLTIQCQVDSQVTMMFWYRQQPGQSLTLIATANQGSEATYESGFVIDKFPISRPNLTFSTLTVSNMSPEDSSIYLCSVEGYRDYGYTFGSGTRLTVV.

This clone was counted only a few times. The chain joins TRBV6-1 to TRBJ1-5, with a tentative D call TRBD1 (5 bases). Trimming removed 2 bases at V and 0 bases at J, with 11 bases between. CDR3 size: 16 residues. The V gene's germline CDR1 is MNHNS and CDR2 SASEGT. For the CDR3, the DNA is TGTGCCAGCAGTGAATTGACAGCTTATAGCAATCAGCCCCAGCATTTT. Encoded protein: CASSELTAYSNQPQHF.

The rearrangement joins TRBV3-1 (or the pseudogene TRBV3-2) to TRBJ1-4, with no clear D. The CDR3 length is 18 residues. V dropped 3 bases and J dropped 0 bases, with 17 bases sitting between them. Germline V gene lookup returns CDR1 LGHDT and CDR2 YNNKEL (reference sequence). DNA for the CDR3: TGTGCCAGCAGCCAGGGTGGAAATACAGCTGCAACTAATGAAAAACTGTTTTTT. Its translation is CASSQGGNTAATNEKLFF.

The gene calls are TRBV18 and TRBJ1-1; D remains unclear. Germline V gene lookup returns CDR1 KGHSH and CDR2 LQKENI. V was shortened by 6 bases and J by 2 bases, with 19 bases between the two germline ends. The CDR3 extends over 16 amino acids. CDR3 residues: CASSFNDLRTNTEAFF. The CDR3, as DNA: TGTGCCAGCTCCTTCAACGACTTACGGACCAACACTGAAGCTTTCTTT.

This clone was detected a few times. Relative to the germline gene, one junction end is altered; a read error may explain this. The CDR3 spells CASSQGQVVRF. The CDR3, as DNA: TGTGCCAGCAGCCAAGGCCAGGTTGTTAGGTTC. This chain uses TRBV3-1 (or the pseudogene TRBV3-2) with TRBJ2-7; no reliable D call. The CDR3 covers 11 residues. Germline-derived CDR1 and CDR2 are LGHDT and YNNKEL (reference sequence).

The gene calls are TRBV30 and TRBJ1-6; 7 positions agree with TRBD1. CDR1 is GTSNPN, CDR2 SVGIG, per germline (reference sequence). The CDR3 totals 16 residues. V dropped 3 bases and J dropped 0; count of bases not matched to a gene: 5. CDR3 DNA: TGTGCCTGGAGGCAACAGGGGAGCTCCTATAATTCACCCCTCCACTTT. It translates to CAWRQQGSSYNSPLHF.

The rearrangement uses TRBV7-2 and TRBJ2-1, with D perhaps TRBD2 (5 bases). Deletions cut 5 bases from V and 8 bases from J, with 22 bases between. Germline V CDR1 and CDR2: SGHTA, FQGNSA. There are 16 residues in the CDR3. The CDR3 DNA follows: TGTGCCAGCAGCCCCATAGAGGGTGGTAGCCGGGATGAGCAGTTCTTC. It specifies CASSPIEGGSRDEQFF.

This chain's CDR3 is CASSFTETQYF. CDR3 bases: TGTGCCAGCAGCTTTACGGAGACCCAGTACTTC. The chain recombines TRBV7-9 with TRBJ2-5, with D unresolved. This CDR3 is 11 amino acids long. Trimming pared 3 bases from V and 5 bases from J, leaving 4 bases between. Germline CDR1 SEHNR, CDR2 FQNEAQ (reference sequence).

The chain employs TRBV5-1 and TRBJ1-2, with 7 bases that match TRBD1. The CDR3 totals 14 residues. Germline-derived CDR1 and CDR2 are SGHRS and YFSETQ. J was trimmed by 4 bases and V by 3 bases; bases with no gene match: 6. This CDR3 is CASSSEGATYGYTF. DNA for the CDR3: TGCGCCAGCAGCTCGGAGGGGGCGACCTATGGCTACACCTTC.

V gene TRBV9 combines with J gene TRBJ2-5; D tentatively reads TRBD1 or TRBD2 (6 bases each). Germline V gene data show CDR1 as SGDLS and CDR2 as YYNGEE. V was trimmed by 0 bases and J by 5 bases, leaving 14 bases between them. The CDR3 loop spans 15 amino acids. CDR3 protein: CASSVGSGAGETQYF. Here the CDR3 DNA reads TGTGCCAGCAGCGTAGGATCGGGGGCTGGGGAGACCCAGTACTTC. The complete variable domain, with remaining parts taken from reference TRBV9 and TRBJ2-5, reads DSGVTQTPKHLITATGQRVTLRCSPRSGDLSVYWYQQSLDQGLQFLIQYYNGEERAKGNILERFSAQQFPDLHSELNLSSLELGDSALYFCASSVGSGAGETQYFGPGTRLLVL.

V gene TRBV14 combines with J gene TRBJ1-1; D remains ambiguous. Trimming took off 4 bases at V and 1 base at J, with 16 bases between the two ends. Germline-derived CDR1 and CDR2 are SGHDN and FVKESK. This CDR3 is built from 16 residues. The CDR3 reads CASSLYSPRRNTEAFF. In DNA form, the CDR3 reads TGTGCCAGCAGCCTGTACTCACCAAGAAGGAACACTGAAGCTTTCTTT.

The chain has TRBV9 and TRBJ2-5, with D unclear. V lost 3 bases and J lost 9, with 12 bases in between. In germline, CDR1 is SGDLS, CDR2 YYNGEE. The CDR3 consists of 12 residues. CDR3 loop: CASSGISGPQYF. The CDR3, as DNA: TGTGCCAGCAGCGGTATTAGTGGGCCCCAGTACTTC.

The chain recombines TRBV3-1 (or the pseudogene TRBV3-2) with TRBJ1-5; no definite D call. This CDR3 contains 15 residues. Between the trimmed V and J ends, which lost 0 bases and 11 bases, there was a span of 17 bases. Germline CDR1 reads LGHDT; CDR2 reads YNNKEL (reference sequence). The CDR3 nucleotides are TGTGCCAGCAGCCAAGATATACAGCCCCTCCGTTCCCAGCATTTT. Residues: CASSQDIQPLRSQHF.